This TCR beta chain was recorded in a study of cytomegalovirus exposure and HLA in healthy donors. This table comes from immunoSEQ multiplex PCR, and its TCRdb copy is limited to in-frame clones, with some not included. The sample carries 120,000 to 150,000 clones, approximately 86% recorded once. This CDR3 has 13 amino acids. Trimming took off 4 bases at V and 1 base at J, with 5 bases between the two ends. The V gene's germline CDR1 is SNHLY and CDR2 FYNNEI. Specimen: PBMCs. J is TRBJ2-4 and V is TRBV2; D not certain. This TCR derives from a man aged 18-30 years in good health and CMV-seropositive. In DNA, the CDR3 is TGTGCCAGCAGTGTCAGGGCCAAAAACATTCAGTACTTC. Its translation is CASSVRAKNIQYF.